This entry is about one T cell receptor (beta chain). Its antigen is unidentified. This same CDR3 is encoded by further DNA sequences in the sample. The source of the sample is a study of CD8+ T cells in alopecia areata. Study findings and constraints: Many expanded lesional clones persisted in scalp and blood during tofacitinib treatment.

The treatment was: oral pan-JAK inhibitor, 5-10 mg twice daily. Germline assignment: CDR1 SQVTM and CDR2 ANQGSEA. Trimming pared 2 bases from V and 3 bases from J, leaving 20 bases between. CDR3 size: 17 residues. Extraction of RNA preceded its reverse transcription into cDNA, which served as the sequencing template. Only in-frame clones appear in the TCRdb table, and some are missing; sequencing was by immunoSEQ multiplex PCR. Found here are 110,000 to 150,000 clones, 50% to 65% of them singletons; the top ten hold 15% to 20%. This chain links TRBV29-1 with TRBJ2-1, with a weak D call TRBD1 (5 bases). The sample was CD8+ T cells sorted from blood, taken at week 4, from a patient treated with tofacitinib. This clonotype was obtained from a human donor with alopecia areata. The CDR3 here is CSVESVLVGPNYNEQFF. In DNA, the CDR3 is TGCAGCGTTGAATCGGTCTTGGTGGGGCCCAACTACAATGAGCAGTTCTTC.